A single sample gave rise to the 17 T cell receptor beta chains below, sequenced in a study of early T cells in non-severe SARS-CoV-2 infection. TCRdb reprocessed the 5' RACE reads with MiXCR, giving one entry per CDR3 protein. The sample includes over 60,000 distinct CDR3 sequences, about an eighth of them seen just once. What was sequenced was whole blood. The receptors were gathered from an adult who was a healthcare worker with PCR-confirmed SARS-CoV-2 infection or an uninfected control (not recorded which).

V is TRBV27 and J is TRBJ2-5; 8 bases fit TRBD2. Germline assignment: CDR1 MNHEY and CDR2 SMNVEV (reference sequence). The CDR3 length is 15 residues. V trimming: 0 bases; J trimming: 4 bases; junction bases outside the gene matches: 4. CDR3 DNA sequence: TGTGCCAGCAGTTTATCTCGTCTAGCGGGAGAGACCCAGTACTTC. Residues: CASSLSRLAGETQYF.

The genes are TRBV7-2 and TRBJ2-1; 9 nucleotides align to TRBD1. The CDR3 is 20 amino acids. V gave up 2 bases and J gave up 2 bases; unmatched junction bases: 16. CDR1 SGHTA and CDR2 FQGNSA come from the germline V gene. The chain's CDR3 is CASSLPRDRVSSGPYNEQFF. For the CDR3, the DNA is TGTGCCAGCAGCTTACCCCGGGACAGGGTTTCATCGGGGCCCTACAATGAGCAGTTCTTC.

V is TRBV5-4 and J is TRBJ2-1; 8 nucleotides align to TRBD2. Germline CDR1 SGHNT, CDR2 YYREEE (reference sequence). J lost 4 bases, V lost 2 bases, and 8 bases had no gene match. This CDR3 is built from 16 residues. CDR3 in amino acids: CASSFGAGGRYNEQFF. The CDR3 bases are TGTGCCAGCAGCTTTGGGGCGGGGGGCCGTTACAATGAGCAGTTCTTC.

The chain recombines TRBV7-2 with TRBJ2-1, with 11 bases aligning to TRBD2. The CDR3 is 15 amino acids. V lost 5 bases and J lost 4; bases outside the gene matches: 4. Germline CDR1 SGHTA, CDR2 FQGNSA. CDR3 DNA: TGTGCCAGCAGCGCGACTAGCGGGGCTTACAATGAGCAGTTCTTC. This sequence encodes CASSATSGAYNEQFF. Drawing the rest from reference TRBV7-2 and TRBJ2-1, the complete variable domain is GAGVSQSPSNKVTEKGKDVELRCDPISGHTALYWYRQSLGQGLEFLIYFQGNSAPDKSGLPSDRFSAERTGGSVSTLTIQRTQQEDSAVYLCASSATSGAYNEQFFGPGTRLTVL.

There are many counts of this clonotype. The chain uses TRBV6-5 and TRBJ1-5; D is ambiguous. Germline-derived CDR1 and CDR2 are MNHEY and SVGAGI. Trimming cost V 2 bases and J 0 bases, with 8 bases left between them. The CDR3 is 15 residues long. For the CDR3, the DNA is TGTGCCAGCAGTTACGTCCGGGGTAGCAATCAGCCCCAGCATTTT. It yields the protein CASSYVRGSNQPQHF.

The V call is TRBV5-1, the J call TRBJ1-2; D unresolved. This CDR3 region has 15 residues. Looked up from germline, CDR1 is SGHRS and CDR2 is YFSETQ. The ends were cut back, 1 base at V and 2 bases at J, with 12 bases in the middle. The CDR3, as DNA: TGCGCCAGCAGCTTGACCGCACCTGGGAACTATGGCTACACCTTC. Translated: CASSLTAPGNYGYTF.

This clonotype was found a few times. The chain has TRBV13 and TRBJ1-2, with D tentatively TRBD1 (6 bases). Germline CDR1 PRHDT, CDR2 FYEKMQ (reference sequence). The CDR3 runs to 17 residues. V was pared by 3 bases and J by 2 bases, with 19 bases between. The CDR3 coding sequence is TGTGCCAGCAGCTTGGAGAGCTTGGGGGCATACAACTATGGCTACACCTTC. Translating gives CASSLESLGAYNYGYTF.

This clonotype appeared many times. This chain links TRBV14 with TRBJ1-2, with unresolved D. V was trimmed by 0 bases and J by 8 bases, leaving 19 bases between them. This CDR3 is built from 16 residues. CDR1 is SGHDN, CDR2 FVKESK, per germline. For the CDR3, the DNA is TGTGCCAGCAGCCAAGATCTCCGGGCCAGCATGGGCGGCTACACCTTC. The encoded protein is CASSQDLRASMGGYTF.

The chain links TRBV7-9 to TRBJ2-7; 10 bases map to TRBD1. Germline V gives CDR1 SEHNR, CDR2 FQNEAQ (reference sequence). V was clipped by 5 bases and J by 4 bases; unmatched bases: 8. The CDR3 runs to 15 residues. CDR3 in amino acids: CASSTATGGGYEQYF. The CDR3 coding sequence is TGTGCCAGCAGCACCGCGACAGGGGGCGGGTACGAGCAGTACTTC.

The J gene is TRBJ1-1, the V gene TRBV18; TRBD1 agrees at 8 bases. Germline V gives CDR1 KGHSH, CDR2 LQKENI. The CDR3 is 15 amino acids. The ends lost 3 bases at V and 4 bases at J; junction bases unmatched: 7. This CDR3 is CASSPGAGGLTEAFF. The CDR3, as DNA: TGTGCCAGCTCACCGGGCGCAGGGGGCCTCACTGAAGCTTTCTTT.

The rearrangement joins TRBV27 to TRBJ2-2; no clear D. The CDR3 is made up of 15 amino acids. Per the germline V gene, CDR1 is MNHEY and CDR2 is SMNVEV (reference sequence). Trimming stripped 0 bases from V and 0 bases from J, with 5 bases between. DNA of the CDR3: TGTGCCAGCAGTTTATCGGCCCCGAACACCGGGGAGCTGTTTTTT. This sequence encodes CASSLSAPNTGELFF.

V and J are TRBV7-2 and TRBJ2-3, with TRBD2 identical over 14 bases. The CDR3 extends over 16 amino acids. Germline V gene sequence: CDR1 SGHTA, CDR2 FQGNSA. After removal of 5 bases from V and 7 bases from J, the junction contained 8 bases not matched to a gene. DNA of the CDR3: TGTGCCAGCAGCCGTCCCGGGACTAGCGGGGGTCATACGCAGTATTTT. As protein: CASSRPGTSGGHTQYF.

This clonotype showed up just once. A single base separates this from a much larger clone, so it may be a read error. This chain links TRBV12-5 with TRBJ1-1; 7 nucleotides line up with TRBD1. Germline V CDR1 and CDR2: LGHNT, FRNRAP. V lost 10 bases and J lost 3; bases outside the gene matches: 20. The CDR3 runs 17 residues. The CDR3 nucleotides are TGTGCTACTGGCCCAACAGGGGCCGGAGAGTCGGACACTGAAGCTTTCTTT. Protein product: CATGPTGAGESDTEAFF.

The chain joins TRBV2 to TRBJ1-1; TRBD1 agrees at 7 bases. Per the germline V gene, CDR1 is SNHLY and CDR2 is FYNNEI. The CDR3 sequence is 14 residues long. J lost 0 bases, V lost 5 bases, and 3 bases had no gene match. The CDR3 DNA sequence: TGTGCCAGCAGTACGACAGGGCTGAACACTGAAGCTTTCTTT. This codes for CASSTTGLNTEAFF.

This rearrangement joins TRBV5-4 to TRBJ1-2, with TRBD1 as a possible D gene (5 bases). With 6 bases removed from V and 2 bases from J, the gap between germline ends came to 11 bases. Germline V CDR1 and CDR2: SGHNT, YYREEE (reference sequence). The CDR3 runs to 13 residues. CDR3 DNA sequence: TGTGCCAGCATGACCAGGGCCAACTATGGCTACACCTTC. Amino acid sequence: CASMTRANYGYTF.

This clonotype came up many times. CDR3 DNA: TGTGCCAGCAGTTTAAGTAGCGGGGTTATGGAGACCCAGTACTTC. Its protein product is CASSLSSGVMETQYF. The chain carries TRBV12-3 or TRBV12-4 and TRBJ2-5; 8 nucleotides line up with TRBD2. The CDR3 extends over 15 amino acids. The V and J ends lost 2 bases and 5 bases, in that order; junction bases with no gene match: 7.

This clonotype was recorded a few times. The chain has TRBV20-1 and TRBJ2-3, with 7 bases that match TRBD2. The CDR3 contains 15 residues. V lost 0 bases and J lost 4; bases outside the gene matches: 7. CDR1 and CDR2 (germline): DFQATT, SNEGSKA (reference sequence). The CDR3 region is CSARDGFLAADTQYF. In DNA form, the CDR3 reads TGCAGTGCTAGAGATGGCTTTCTAGCGGCAGATACGCAGTATTTT.